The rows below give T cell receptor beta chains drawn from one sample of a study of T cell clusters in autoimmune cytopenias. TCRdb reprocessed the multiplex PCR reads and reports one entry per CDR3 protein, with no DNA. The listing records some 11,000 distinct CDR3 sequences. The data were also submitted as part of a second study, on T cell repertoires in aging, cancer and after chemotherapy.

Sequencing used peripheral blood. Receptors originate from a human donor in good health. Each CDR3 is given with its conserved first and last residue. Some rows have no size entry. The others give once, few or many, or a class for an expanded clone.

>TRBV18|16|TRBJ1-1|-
CASSPRGAFTNTEAFF
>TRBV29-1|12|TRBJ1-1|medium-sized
CSVATMGTEAFF
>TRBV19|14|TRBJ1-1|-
CASSARQYHTEAFF
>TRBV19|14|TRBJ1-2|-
CASSIGTPSYGYTF
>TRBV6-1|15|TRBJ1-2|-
CASSYSQTGHPGYTF
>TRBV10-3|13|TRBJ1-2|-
CAISVGGDYGYTF
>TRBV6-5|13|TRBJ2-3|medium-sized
CASRRPTGDTQYF
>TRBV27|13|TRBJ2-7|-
CASSTRPEGEQYF
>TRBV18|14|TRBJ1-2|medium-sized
CASSTATVNYGYTF
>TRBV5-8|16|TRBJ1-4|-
CASSLGHRVISEKLFF
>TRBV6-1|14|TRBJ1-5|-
CASTRGTGNQPQHF
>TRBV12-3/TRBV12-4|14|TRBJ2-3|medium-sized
CASSLGLAKDTQYF
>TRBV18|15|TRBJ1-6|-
CASALSVGEDSPLHF
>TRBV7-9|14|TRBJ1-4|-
CASSPGQRSEKLFF
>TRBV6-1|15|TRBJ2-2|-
CASPLGTSGTGELFF
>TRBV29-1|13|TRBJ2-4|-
CSVERGPPSIQYF
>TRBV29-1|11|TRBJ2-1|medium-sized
CSVDGGNEQFF
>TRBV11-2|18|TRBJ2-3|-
CASSLRRFTGGSTDTQYF
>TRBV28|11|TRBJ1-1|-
CASSRKTEAFF
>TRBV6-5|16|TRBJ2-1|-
CASSERGLASYNEQFF
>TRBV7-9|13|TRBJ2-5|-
CASSPVIGETQYF
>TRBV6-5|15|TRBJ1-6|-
CASKKGTGVNSPLHF
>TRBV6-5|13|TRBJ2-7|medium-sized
CASSYRSSYEQYF
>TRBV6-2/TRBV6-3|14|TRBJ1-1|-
CASSYWSSGREAFF
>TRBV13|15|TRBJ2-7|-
CASSFNQGQGYEQYF
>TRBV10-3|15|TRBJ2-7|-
CAIRADRASSYEQYF
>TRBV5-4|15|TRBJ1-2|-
CASSPVGRAGVGYTF
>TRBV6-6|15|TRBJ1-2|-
CATNTLDRANYGYTF
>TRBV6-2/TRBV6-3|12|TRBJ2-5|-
CASSFGQETQYF
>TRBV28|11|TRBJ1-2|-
CASKGTASYTF
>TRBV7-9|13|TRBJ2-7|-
CASRREGLYEQYF
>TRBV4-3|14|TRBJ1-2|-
CASSPAPSGYGYTF
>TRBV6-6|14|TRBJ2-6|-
CASGYSSGANVLTF
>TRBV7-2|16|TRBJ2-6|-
CASSLMGVSGANVLTF
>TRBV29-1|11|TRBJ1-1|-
CSVWGGTEAFF
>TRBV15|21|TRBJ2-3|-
CATSRDLSGGSSGRAPDTQYF
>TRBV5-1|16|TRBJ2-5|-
CASSLARTGKQETQYF
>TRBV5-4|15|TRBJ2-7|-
CASSLSGRGVTEQYF
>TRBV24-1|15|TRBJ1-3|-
CATSDLTEDGNTIYF